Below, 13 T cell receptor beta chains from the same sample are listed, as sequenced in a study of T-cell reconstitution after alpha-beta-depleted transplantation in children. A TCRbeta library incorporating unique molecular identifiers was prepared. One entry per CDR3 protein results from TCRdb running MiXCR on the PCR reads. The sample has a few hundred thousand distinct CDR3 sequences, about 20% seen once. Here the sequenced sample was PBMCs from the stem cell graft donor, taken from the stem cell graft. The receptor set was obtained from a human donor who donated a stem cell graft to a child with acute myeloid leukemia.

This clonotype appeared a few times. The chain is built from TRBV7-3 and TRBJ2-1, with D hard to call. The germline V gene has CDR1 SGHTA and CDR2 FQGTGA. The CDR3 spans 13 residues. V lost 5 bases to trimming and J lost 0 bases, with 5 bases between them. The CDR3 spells CASSPNSYNEQFF. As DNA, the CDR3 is TGTGCCAGCAGCCCCAACTCCTACAATGAGCAGTTCTTC.

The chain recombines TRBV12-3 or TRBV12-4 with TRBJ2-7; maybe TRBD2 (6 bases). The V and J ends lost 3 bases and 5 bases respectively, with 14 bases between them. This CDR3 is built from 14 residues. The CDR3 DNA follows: TGTGCCAGCAGTTTTGCGGGGAGTATCGACGAGCAGTACTTC. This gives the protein CASSFAGSIDEQYF.

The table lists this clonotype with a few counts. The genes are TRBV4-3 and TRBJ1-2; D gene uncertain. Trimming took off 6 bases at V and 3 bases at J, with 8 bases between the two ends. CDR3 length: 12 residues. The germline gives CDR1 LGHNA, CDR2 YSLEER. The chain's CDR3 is CASSSPDYGYTF. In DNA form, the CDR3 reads TGCGCCAGCAGTTCTCCGGACTATGGCTACACCTTC.

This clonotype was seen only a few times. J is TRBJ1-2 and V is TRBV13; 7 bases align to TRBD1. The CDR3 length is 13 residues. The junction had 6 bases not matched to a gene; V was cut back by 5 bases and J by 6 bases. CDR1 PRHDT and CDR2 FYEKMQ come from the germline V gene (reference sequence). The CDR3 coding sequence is TGTGCCAGCAGCGACAGGGAAGTTCATGGCTACACCTTC. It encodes CASSDREVHGYTF.

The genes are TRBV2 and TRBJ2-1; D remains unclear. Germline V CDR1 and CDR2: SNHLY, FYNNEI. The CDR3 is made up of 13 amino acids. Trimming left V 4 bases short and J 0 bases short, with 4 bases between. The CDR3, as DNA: TGTGCCAGCAGTGGGGACTCCTACAATGAGCAGTTCTTC. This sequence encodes CASSGDSYNEQFF.

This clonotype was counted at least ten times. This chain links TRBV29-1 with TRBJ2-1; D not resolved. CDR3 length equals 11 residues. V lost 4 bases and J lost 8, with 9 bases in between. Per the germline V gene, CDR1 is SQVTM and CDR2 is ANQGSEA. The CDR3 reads CSVVLSYEQFF. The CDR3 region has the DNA TGCAGCGTTGTATTGAGCTATGAGCAGTTCTTC.

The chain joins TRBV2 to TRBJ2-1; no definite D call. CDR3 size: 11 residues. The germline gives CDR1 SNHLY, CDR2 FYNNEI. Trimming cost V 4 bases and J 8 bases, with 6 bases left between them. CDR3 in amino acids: CASSVRYEQFF. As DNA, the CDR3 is TGTGCCAGCAGTGTTCGGTATGAGCAGTTCTTC.

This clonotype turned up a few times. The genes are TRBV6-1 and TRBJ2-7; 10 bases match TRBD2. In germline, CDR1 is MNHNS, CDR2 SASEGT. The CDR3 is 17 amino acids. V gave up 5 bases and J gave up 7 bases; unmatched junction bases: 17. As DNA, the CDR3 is TGTGCCAGCAGTAGCACCTTCCTAGCGGGAGCACCGGATGAGCAGTACTTC. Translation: CASSSTFLAGAPDEQYF.

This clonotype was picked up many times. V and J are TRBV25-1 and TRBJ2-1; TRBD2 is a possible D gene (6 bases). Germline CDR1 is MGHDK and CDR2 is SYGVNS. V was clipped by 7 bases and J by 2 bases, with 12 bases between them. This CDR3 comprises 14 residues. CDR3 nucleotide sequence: TGTGCCAGCACGGCTAGCGCGACCTACAATGAGCAGTTCTTC. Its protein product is CASTASATYNEQFF.

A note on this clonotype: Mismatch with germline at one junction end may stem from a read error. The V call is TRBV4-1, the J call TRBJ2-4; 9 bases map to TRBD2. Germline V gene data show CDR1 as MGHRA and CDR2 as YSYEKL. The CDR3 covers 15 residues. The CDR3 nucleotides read TGCGCCAGCAGCCAACCGGGACTAGCCCAAAACATTCAGTACTTC. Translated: CASSQPGLAQNIQYF.

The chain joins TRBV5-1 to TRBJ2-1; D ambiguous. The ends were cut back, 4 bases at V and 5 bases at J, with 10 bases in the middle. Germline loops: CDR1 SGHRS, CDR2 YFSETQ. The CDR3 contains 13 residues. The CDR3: CASSPRHNNEQFF. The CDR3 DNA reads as TGCGCCAGCAGCCCCCGGCACAACAATGAGCAGTTCTTC.

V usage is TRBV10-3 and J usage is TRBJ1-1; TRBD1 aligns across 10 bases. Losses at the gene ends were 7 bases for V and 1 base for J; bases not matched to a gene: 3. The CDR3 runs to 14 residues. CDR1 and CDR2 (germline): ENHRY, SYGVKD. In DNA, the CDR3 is TGTGCCATCACCAGGACAGGGGGGAACACTGAAGCTTTCTTT. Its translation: CAITRTGGNTEAFF.

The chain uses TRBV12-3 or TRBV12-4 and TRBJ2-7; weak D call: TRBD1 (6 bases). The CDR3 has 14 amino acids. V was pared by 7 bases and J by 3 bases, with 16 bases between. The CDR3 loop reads CASTSGQIDYEQYF. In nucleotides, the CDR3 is TGTGCCAGCACCTCAGGACAGATAGACTACGAGCAGTACTTC.